The clone carrying this T cell receptor (beta chain) was seen a few times. Isolated RNA was reverse transcribed in full, so expressed TCRB transcripts were sequenced. The assay was immunoSEQ multiplex PCR, and TCRdb's table has in-frame clones only and misses some. Of about 900,000 clones in the sample, under 20% are singletons; the top ten hold roughly 0.025%. Central memory, naive, regulatory and stem cell-like memory CD4+ cells were sorted by CD45RO/CCR7/CD25/CD127/CD95/CD27. These data are taken from a study of beta chain features in type 1 diabetes. From germline, CDR1 is SQVTM and CDR2 ANQGSEA. The V gene lost 4 bases and the J gene lost 0 bases, with 13 bases spanning the gap. This CDR3 spans 15 amino acids.

Material for sequencing was naive CD4+ T cells from blood. This receptor was obtained from a woman aged 18-29 years in good health. The chain joins TRBV29-1 to TRBJ1-3, with D possibly being TRBD1 (6 bases). CDR3 sequence (DNA): TGCAGCGTTGGGCACCTAGGGGGCTCTGGAAACACCATATATTTT. Translating it yields CSVGHLGGSGNTIYF.